The 25 T cell receptor beta chains given below trace back to one sample, sequenced in a study of response to subunit inactivated influenza vaccine (dated by TCRdb to 2016 to 2019). The library relied on RT-PCR. Sequencing instrument: Illumina HiSeq 2500. The public reads were run again by TCRdb, first through fastp at Q25 and then through MiXCR, and only productive beta chains were kept. Each CDR3 protein gets just one entry, which takes the most common genes and DNA from the rows behind it. The sample yields 500,000 to 600,000 distinct CDR3 sequences; roughly 10% were counted once. More than 9.5% of the sample is held by the ten biggest clonotypes. This sample also appeared in a second study, on T cells expressing NK-cell markers. The second study reports: TCR beta cDNA libraries were prepared using 5'RACE template switching, which introduced a universal primer site and unique molecular identifiers.

The sample consisted of PBMCs from blood, taken on the day of vaccination. Receptors originate from a man in his fifties or sixties who received an inactivated influenza vaccine. Donor details come from another sample of the same person, matched by shared clones.

V is TRBV29-1 and J is TRBJ2-5; 12 nucleotides match TRBD1. Germline V gene lookup returns CDR1 SQVTM and CDR2 ANQGSEA. Losses at the gene ends were 3 bases for V and 5 bases for J; bases not matched to a gene: 25. The CDR3 extends over 21 amino acids. CDR3 coding DNA: TGCAGCGTTGAGTCGGCCGGATGGGGGGCTCTCGGGACAGGGGGCGAGGAGACCCAGTACTTC. Translation: CSVESAGWGALGTGGEETQYF.

This clonotype has only a few counts. The V and J genes are TRBV2 and TRBJ2-7, with a weak D call TRBD2 (6 bases). The germline V gene encodes CDR1 SNHLY and CDR2 FYNNEI. The CDR3 sequence is 14 residues long. Trimming took off 8 bases at V and 2 bases at J, with 16 bases between the two ends. Here the CDR3 DNA reads TGTGCCAGCCGCTTCCGGGAGACTACCTACGAGCAGTACTTC. Protein: CASRFRETTYEQYF.

This clonotype occurred a few times. This chain connects TRBV7-8 to TRBJ2-3; D is unclear. The CDR3 has 12 residues. Deletions cut 6 bases from V and 6 bases from J, with 10 bases between. Germline loops: CDR1 SGHVS, CDR2 FQNEAQ. The CDR3 sequence: CASRQTGDTQYF. The CDR3 DNA sequence: TGTGCCAGCAGACAGACTGGGGATACGCAGTATTTT.

This clonotype was seen only a few times. The chain is built from TRBV7-2 and TRBJ2-7; TRBD2 matches at 8 bases. The CDR3 covers 17 residues. The V gene end was trimmed by 0 bases and the J gene end by 2 bases; junction bases not matched to a gene: 9. Germline loops: CDR1 SGHTA, CDR2 FQGNSA. Written as DNA, the CDR3 is TGTGCCAGCAGCTTAGCGACTTCCGGGACTAGACCCTACGAGCAGTACTTC. This encodes CASSLATSGTRPYEQYF.

This clonotype was seen repeatedly, ten times or more. The chain uses TRBV7-9 and TRBJ1-2; no clear D. Germline V gene data show CDR1 as SEHNR and CDR2 as FQNEAQ (reference sequence). Trimming took 2 bases from V and 6 from J, leaving 7 bases between them. This CDR3 region has 12 residues. DNA for the CDR3: TGTGCCAGCAGCTTAATAACGGATGGCTACACCTTC. Translation gives CASSLITDGYTF.

This clonotype has a handful of counts. CDR3 sequence: CASSPRGLAGVGYNEQFF. The CDR3 region has the DNA TGTGCCAGCAGTCCCAGGGGACTAGCGGGAGTAGGGTACAATGAGCAGTTCTTC. The chain links TRBV12-3 or TRBV12-4 to TRBJ2-1; 14 bases map to TRBD2. The CDR3 spans 18 residues. The ends lost 5 bases at V and 4 bases at J; junction bases unmatched: 10.

This sequence joins TRBV7-9 and TRBJ2-3; D ambiguous. V dropped 2 bases and J dropped 0 bases, with 9 bases sitting between them. CDR1 is SEHNR, CDR2 FQNEAQ, per germline (reference sequence). The CDR3 totals 15 residues. The CDR3 sequence is CASSLTVTSTDTQYF. In DNA, the CDR3 is TGTGCCAGCAGCTTAACGGTAACTAGCACAGATACGCAGTATTTT. The whole variable domain, remainder taken from reference TRBV7-9 and TRBJ2-3, is DTGVSQNPRHKITKRGQNVTFRCDPISEHNRLYWYRQTLGQGPEFLTYFQNEAQLEKSRLLSDRFSAERPKGSFSTLEIQRTEQGDSAMYLCASSLTVTSTDTQYFGPGTRLTVL.

V and J are TRBV7-6 and TRBJ2-3; TRBD2 matches 8 bases. After removal of 1 base from V and 0 bases from J, the junction contained 3 bases not matched to a gene. The CDR3 runs 16 residues. Germline V gene lookup returns CDR1 SGHVS and CDR2 FNYEAQ. CDR3 sequence (DNA): TGTGCCAGCAGCTTAGTTGTAGCGGGGAGCACAGATACGCAGTATTTT. Its translation is CASSLVVAGSTDTQYF.

This clonotype was seen ten or more times. The chain employs TRBV5-1 and TRBJ1-1; 7 positions agree with TRBD1. Germline V gene data show CDR1 as SGHRS and CDR2 as YFSETQ. The CDR3 extends over 14 amino acids. With 4 bases clipped from V and 1 base from J, the junction kept 4 bases outside the gene matches. The CDR3 spells CASSQGQPNTEAFF. The CDR3 nucleotides read TGCGCCAGCAGCCAGGGACAGCCGAACACTGAAGCTTTCTTT. The complete variable domain, with remaining parts taken from reference TRBV5-1 and TRBJ1-1, reads KAGVTQTPRYLIKTRGQQVTLSCSPISGHRSVSWYQQTPGQGLQFLFEYFSETQRNKGNFPGRFSGRQFSNSRSEMNVSTLELGDSALYLCASSQGQPNTEAFFGQGTRLTVV.

In this sample, this clonotype turned up a few times. The chain carries TRBV2 and TRBJ1-2; D call uncertain. Germline CDR1 is SNHLY and CDR2 is FYNNEI. The V end lost 4 bases, the J end lost 4 bases, and 10 bases lay between the germline ends. The CDR3 loop spans 13 amino acids. The CDR3 coding sequence is TGTGCCAGCAGTGCCTCTACCTCCTATGGCTACACCTTC. Residues: CASSASTSYGYTF.

There are a few counts of this clonotype. This chain uses TRBV20-1 with TRBJ2-7; D unclear. CDR1 is DFQATT and CDR2 is SNEGSKA in the germline V gene (reference sequence). The CDR3 contains 14 residues. Trimming pared 1 base from V and 5 bases from J, leaving 15 bases between. The CDR3, as DNA: TGCAGTGCTAGAGCAGGCAGTTCCGAAAACGAGCAGTACTTC. Its translation: CSARAGSSENEQYF.

The V gene is TRBV6-5, the J gene TRBJ2-5, with D possibly matching TRBD1 (6 bases). The CDR3 is made up of 16 amino acids. Germline V CDR1 and CDR2: MNHEY, SVGAGI. V was clipped by 4 bases and J by 7 bases, with 22 bases between them. The CDR3 loop is CASSSPPGQGLGTQYF. CDR3 in DNA: TGTGCCAGCAGTTCTCCCCCGGGACAAGGTTTGGGGACCCAGTACTTC.

This clonotype was found a few times. The chain couples TRBV3-1 to TRBJ2-7; 14 bases map to TRBD2. Germline values: CDR1 LGHDT, CDR2 YNNKEL (reference sequence). The CDR3 runs 13 residues. V shed 9 bases, J shed 6 bases, and the junction held 4 bases outside the gene matches. CDR3 DNA sequence: TGTGCCAGTCGGACTAGCGGGAGGTTCGAGCAGTACTTC. It translates to CASRTSGRFEQYF.

This clonotype was observed a handful of times. The V and J genes are TRBV20-1 and TRBJ2-7, with TRBD2 identical over 16 bases. Germline values: CDR1 DFQATT, CDR2 SNEGSKA (reference sequence). V lost 6 bases to trimming and J lost 4 bases; unmatched junction nucleotides: 15. This CDR3 contains 18 residues. The CDR3 sequence: CSATPGLAGGPGKYEQYF. The CDR3 DNA reads TGCAGTGCAACCCCGGGACTAGCGGGAGGGCCGGGTAAATACGAGCAGTACTTC.

Only a few counts were recorded for this clonotype. V and J are TRBV7-2 and TRBJ2-1; 10 bases fit TRBD2. The V gene's germline CDR1 is SGHTA and CDR2 FQGNSA. V gave up 2 bases and J gave up 7 bases; unmatched junction bases: 5. The CDR3 runs 15 residues. In nucleotides, the CDR3 is TGTGCCAGCAGCTTACCAGGGACTAGCGCTAATGAGCAGTTCTTC. Its protein product is CASSLPGTSANEQFF.

This clonotype was recorded a few times. This chain uses TRBV20-1 with TRBJ1-2; the match to TRBD1 covers 9 bases. Germline V gene sequence: CDR1 DFQATT, CDR2 SNEGSKA (reference sequence). V was pared by 0 bases and J by 8 bases, with 7 bases of the junction left unmatched. The CDR3 loop spans 14 amino acids. The CDR3 loop reads CSARDSGTGWGYTF. The CDR3 bases are TGCAGTGCTAGAGATTCGGGGACAGGGTGGGGCTACACCTTC.

This clonotype occurred a few times. This chain connects TRBV5-5 to TRBJ1-2; tentative D call: TRBD1 (6 bases). The CDR3 runs 15 residues. V was trimmed by 3 bases and J by 10 bases, leaving 22 bases between them. From germline, CDR1 is SGHKS and CDR2 YYEKEE (reference sequence). CDR3 residues: CASSWRDILIGDYTF. The CDR3, as DNA: TGTGCCAGCAGCTGGAGGGACATCCTTATTGGCGACTACACCTTC.

With respect to this clonotype: Possible read error: a much larger clone is one base away. The rearrangement uses TRBV28 and TRBJ2-2; D gene uncertain. CDR1 and CDR2 (germline): MDHEN, SYDVKM. The CDR3 runs 16 residues. Trimming cost V 5 bases and J 1 base, with 14 bases left between them. Here the CDR3 reads CASSARWSRNTGELFF. The CDR3, as DNA: TGTGCCAGCAGTGCCCGTTGGAGCCGGAACACCGGGGAGCTGTTTTTT. Full variable domain (missing parts from reference TRBV28 and TRBJ2-2): DVKVTQSSRYLVKRTGEKVFLECVQDMDHENMFWYRQDPGLGLRLIYFSYDVKMKEKGDIPEGYSVSREKKERFSLILESASTNQTSMYLCASSARWSRNTGELFFGEGSRLTVL.

This clonotype was seen a handful of times. In nucleotides, the CDR3 is TGTGCCAGCAGAATAGCGGGAGGAGTTCTCGAGCAGTACTTC. It yields the protein CASRIAGGVLEQYF. The rearrangement uses TRBV12-3 or TRBV12-4 and TRBJ2-7; 10 bases align to TRBD2. Germline trimming cut 6 bases from V and 6 bases from J; bases unmatched to any gene: 8. This CDR3 has 14 amino acids.

This clonotype turned up a few times. The chain links TRBV15 to TRBJ2-5, with D possibly matching TRBD2 (6 bases). Trimming shortened V by 5 bases and J by 5 bases, and 12 bases separated the two germline ends. The CDR3 runs 13 residues. CDR1 is LNHNV and CDR2 is YYDKDF in the germline V gene (reference sequence). The CDR3 spells CATSGRDWETQYF. In DNA form, the CDR3 reads TGTGCCACCAGCGGCAGGGACTGGGAGACCCAGTACTTC.

The chain employs TRBV4-1 and TRBJ2-1, with 10 bases that match TRBD2. The germline gives CDR1 MGHRA, CDR2 YSYEKL. This CDR3 is 17 amino acids long. V shed 1 base, J shed 4 bases, and the junction held 7 bases outside the gene matches. CDR3 loop: CASSQGRLAGGYNEQFF. The CDR3, as DNA: TGCGCCAGCAGCCAAGGACGACTAGCGGGTGGATACAATGAGCAGTTCTTC.

V usage is TRBV10-3 and J usage is TRBJ2-5; a weak D match, TRBD2 (5 bases). The CDR3 runs to 13 residues. Trimming pared 4 bases from V and 9 bases from J, leaving 15 bases between. The germline V gene has CDR1 ENHRY and CDR2 SYGVKD. CDR3 DNA: TGTGCCATCAGTGCAGCCCAGCTCGGGGCCCAGTACTTC. It codes for CAISAAQLGAQYF.

The chain couples TRBV28 to TRBJ2-7, with 10 bases identical to TRBD1. The CDR3 spans 17 residues. V lost 4 bases, J lost 0 bases, and 9 bases stayed unmatched. Per germline, CDR1 MDHEN and CDR2 SYDVKM. The chain's CDR3 is CASSSPPWTGGSYEQYF. DNA for the CDR3: TGTGCCAGCAGTTCCCCTCCATGGACAGGGGGCTCCTACGAGCAGTACTTC.

There are a few counts of this clonotype. J is TRBJ2-7 and V is TRBV6-6; D call uncertain. CDR1 and CDR2 from the germline V gene are MNHNY and SVGAGI (reference sequence). Trimming took 7 bases from V and 0 from J, leaving 10 bases between them. The CDR3 is made up of 13 amino acids. This chain's CDR3 is CASTDASSYEQYF. CDR3 in DNA: TGTGCCAGCACCGACGCTAGCTCCTACGAGCAGTACTTC.

The rearrangement links TRBV4-1 to TRBJ2-5, with D uncertain. The CDR3 has 16 residues. Trimming stripped 0 bases from V and 3 bases from J, with 14 bases between. Germline assignment: CDR1 MGHRA and CDR2 YSYEKL. The CDR3 DNA is TGCGCCAGCAGCCAAGAGGTGGCAGCGCCTAAAGAGACCCAGTACTTC. It specifies CASSQEVAAPKETQYF.